This TCR beta chain stems from a study of cytomegalovirus exposure and HLA in healthy donors. Regarding the study as a whole: Several top significant clusters appeared, in a later analysis, to be linked to common viral pathogens. Previous analysis showed most TCR beta V segments were productive about 87% or about 30% of the time. Later analysis indicated greater clonal expansion among HLA-associated TCR beta chains than among equally common other chains.

Amplification used 60 Vbeta primers and 13 Jbeta primers. Profiling relied on immunoSEQ multiplex PCR, and the TCRdb table lists in-frame clones only, not all of them. The sample contains some 130,000 clones, roughly 9.8% of which appear only once. Unrecorded immune exposures were likely, despite nominal health at sampling. V lost 7 bases, J lost 6 bases, and 4 bases stayed unmatched. This CDR3 is built from 12 residues. The germline V gene has CDR1 LNHDA and CDR2 SQIVND (reference sequence). This clone was observed a handful of times. What it recognizes is unknown. The genes are TRBV19 and TRBJ2-3, with 7 positions matching TRBD2. The TCR comes from a man aged 50-59 years in good health and CMV-seronegative. Sequencing input: PBMCs. CDR3 region: CASTSSGDTQYF. DNA of the CDR3: TGTGCCAGTACTTCTAGCGGTGATACGCAGTATTTT.